Presented here are 21 T cell receptor beta chains from one specimen sequenced in a study of PD-L1 blockade in urothelial cancer. Assay: immunoSEQ multiplex PCR; the TCRdb copy retains only in-frame clones and omits some. The sample shows 35,000 or so clones, roughly a third of them seen only once. The material was tumor tissue, obtained before atezolizumab (anti-PD-L1) treatment. Source of these receptors: a man in his sixties with urothelial cancer.

In its sample, this clone was seen a few times. This sequence joins TRBV19 and TRBJ1-5, with TRBD1 as a possible D gene (6 bases). The germline V gene encodes CDR1 LNHDA and CDR2 SQIVND (reference sequence). This CDR3 is 15 amino acids long. Trimming left V 10 bases short and J 4 bases short, with 20 bases between. The CDR3 bases are TGTGCCACCAGGGGTGACCTACGGGGGAATCAGCCCCAGCATTTT. As protein: CATRGDLRGNQPQHF.

This rearrangement joins TRBV30 to TRBJ2-5; the match to TRBD2 covers 12 bases. The V gene end was trimmed by 3 bases and the J gene end by 5 bases; junction bases not matched to a gene: 10. This CDR3 is 16 amino acids long. The germline V gene encodes CDR1 GTSNPN and CDR2 SVGIG (reference sequence). The CDR3 bases are TGTGCCTGGAGCGCACTAGCGGGGGGCCCGCGGGAGACCCAGTACTTC. Its translation is CAWSALAGGPRETQYF.

The V gene is TRBV18, the J gene TRBJ2-7; 10 positions agree with TRBD1. Germline assignment: CDR1 KGHSH and CDR2 LQKENI. V shed 3 bases, J shed 2 bases, and the junction held 4 bases outside the gene matches. The CDR3 contains 15 residues. CDR3 DNA: TGTGCCAGCTCACCGACCGGGACAGGGGCCTACGAGCAGTACTTC. Encoded protein: CASSPTGTGAYEQYF.

This clone was seen more than once but under ten times. The J gene is TRBJ2-2, the V gene TRBV7-6, with TRBD1 as a possible D gene (5 bases). The CDR3 runs 16 residues. Per germline, CDR1 SGHVS and CDR2 FNYEAQ. V was trimmed by 3 bases and J by 6 bases, leaving 17 bases between them. The CDR3 protein is CASSFVSGMRSGELFF. Here the CDR3 DNA reads TGTGCCAGCAGCTTTGTCTCAGGGATGCGTTCCGGGGAGCTGTTTTTT.

The chain couples TRBV30 to TRBJ1-2; no definite D call. This CDR3 has 12 amino acids. Trimming stripped 4 bases from V and 0 bases from J, with 6 bases between. Per the germline V gene, CDR1 is GTSNPN and CDR2 is SVGIG (reference sequence). Here the CDR3 reads CAWKAANYGYTF. The CDR3 DNA follows: TGTGCCTGGAAGGCGGCTAACTATGGCTACACCTTC. Variable domain in full (rest from reference TRBV30 and TRBJ1-2): SQTIHQWPATLVQPVGSPLSLECTVEGTSNPNLYWYRQAAGRGLQLLFYSVGIGQISSEVPQNLSASRPQDRQFILSSKKLLLSDSGFYLCAWKAANYGYTFGSGTRLTVV.

This clone turned up a few times. The chain uses TRBV6-8 and TRBJ2-7; D gene ambiguous. This CDR3 contains 15 residues. Germline assignment: CDR1 MNHGY and CDR2 SAAAGT. The ends were cut back, 2 bases at V and 0 bases at J, with 11 bases in the middle. Here the CDR3 reads CASSYLGGTSYEQYF. The CDR3 coding sequence is TGTGCCAGCAGTTACCTGGGCGGAACCTCCTACGAGCAGTACTTC.

The V call is TRBV19, the J call TRBJ1-5, with no clear D. The CDR3 is 13 amino acids. Germline-derived CDR1 and CDR2 are LNHDA and SQIVND (reference sequence). The germline V and J ends were trimmed by 5 bases and 5 bases, with 10 bases remaining between them. Written as DNA, the CDR3 is TGTGCCAGTAGTCGTTCAGACTATCAGCCCCAGCATTTT. Translated: CASSRSDYQPQHF.

This clone was recorded many times. This chain links TRBV11-3 with TRBJ1-4; 7 positions match TRBD1. Germline CDR1 and CDR2: SGHNT and YENEEA. This CDR3 region has 14 residues. V was clipped by 5 bases and J by 5 bases; unmatched bases: 5. The CDR3: CASSVPGGNEKLFF. The DNA of the CDR3 is TGTGCCAGCAGCGTCCCAGGGGGGAATGAAAAACTGTTTTTT.

This clone was seen a few times. The rearrangement joins TRBV6-7 to TRBJ2-1; D remains ambiguous. TRBV6-7 is marked as an open reading frame, function uncertain. The CDR3 runs 13 residues. V was shortened by 5 bases and J by 7 bases, with 12 bases between the two germline ends. The CDR3 reads CASSEANKNEQFF. The CDR3 coding sequence is TGTGCCAGCAGTGAAGCCAACAAAAATGAGCAGTTCTTC.

The genes are TRBV19 and TRBJ1-2; D not resolved. This CDR3 has 13 residues. Looked up from germline, CDR1 is LNHDA and CDR2 is SQIVND (reference sequence). Deletions cut 5 bases from V and 4 bases from J, with 11 bases between. The CDR3 bases are TGTGCCAGTAGTCGCAGCTCTACCTATGGCTACACCTTC. It yields the protein CASSRSSTYGYTF.

V usage is TRBV9 and J usage is TRBJ2-7; D gene uncertain. Germline V CDR1 and CDR2: SGDLS, YYNGEE. V shed 0 bases and J shed 1 base, with 8 bases lying between them. CDR3 length equals 14 residues. CDR3 in amino acids: CASSVGVGSYEQYF. The CDR3 DNA reads TGTGCCAGCAGCGTAGGGGTAGGGTCCTACGAGCAGTACTTC.

This sequence joins TRBV19 and TRBJ1-1, with 7 nucleotides matching TRBD1. Looked up from germline, CDR1 is LNHDA and CDR2 is SQIVND (reference sequence). V gave up 5 bases and J gave up 5 bases; unmatched junction bases: 5. The CDR3 has 13 residues. The CDR3 loop is CASSASTGTEAFF. CDR3 DNA sequence: TGTGCCAGTAGTGCCTCGACAGGGACTGAAGCTTTCTTT. Supplemented by reference TRBV19 and TRBJ1-1, the full variable domain reads DGGITQSPKYLFRKEGQNVTLSCEQNLNHDAMYWYRQDPGQGLRLIYYSQIVNDFQKGDIAEGYSVSREKKESFPLTVTSAQKNPTAFYLCASSASTGTEAFFGQGTRLTVV.

The rearrangement uses TRBV10-2 and TRBJ2-3, with D possibly TRBD2 on 7 matching bases. Trimming stripped 7 bases from V and 2 bases from J, with 16 bases between. The CDR3 length is 15 residues. CDR1 WSHSY and CDR2 SAAADI come from the germline V gene. CDR3 coding DNA: TGCGCCAGCACTCAAGGGGGGGCACACACAGATACGCAGTATTTT. Its translation is CASTQGGAHTDTQYF.

This clone was counted a few times. The rearrangement uses TRBV19 and TRBJ2-6; TRBD2 is a possible D gene (7 bases). From germline, CDR1 is LNHDA and CDR2 SQIVND (reference sequence). CDR3 length: 21 amino acids. Trimming stripped 7 bases from V and 2 bases from J, with 30 bases between. The DNA for the CDR3 is TGTGCCAGTAAGCCCGAGGGGGTAGCGGGTTTAAAACTGCCTGGGGCCAACGTCCTGACTTTC. Its protein product is CASKPEGVAGLKLPGANVLTF.

This sequence joins TRBV19 and TRBJ2-3, with 8 positions matching TRBD1. J lost 3 bases, V lost 6 bases, and 14 bases had no gene match. From germline, CDR1 is LNHDA and CDR2 SQIVND (reference sequence). The CDR3 sequence is 17 residues long. CDR3 loop: CASSPPLGQGPTDTQYF. The CDR3 nucleotides are TGTGCCAGTAGCCCACCCCTCGGACAGGGACCAACAGATACGCAGTATTTT.

This clone is classed as medium-sized. V gene TRBV16 combines with J gene TRBJ2-5; D gene ambiguous. This CDR3 comprises 13 residues. V was pared by 2 bases and J by 2 bases, with 6 bases between. CDR1 is KGHSY, CDR2 FQNENV, per germline. The CDR3 DNA reads TGTGCCAGCAGCCAAGTCGGACAAGAGACCCAGTACTTC. Amino acids: CASSQVGQETQYF.

This clone was seen only once. V usage is TRBV18 and J usage is TRBJ2-7; TRBD1 or TRBD2 may be the D gene (5 bases each). The V end lost 5 bases, the J end lost 7 bases, and 12 bases lay between the germline ends. Looked up from germline, CDR1 is KGHSH and CDR2 is LQKENI. The CDR3 sequence is 12 residues long. The CDR3 bases are TGTGCCAGCTCAGGGACCCCCGGGGAGCAGTACTTC. Residues: CASSGTPGEQYF.

This clone was seen a few times. This chain uses TRBV28 with TRBJ2-5; the D is unclear. Germline V gives CDR1 MDHEN, CDR2 SYDVKM. The CDR3 runs to 14 residues. Deletions cut 3 bases from V and 5 bases from J, with 13 bases between. The CDR3 protein is CASSLGNQWETQYF. The CDR3 DNA reads as TGTGCCAGCAGTTTGGGAAATCAGTGGGAGACCCAGTACTTC.

The chain recombines TRBV11-3 with TRBJ1-5; D unclear. V was trimmed by 3 bases and J by 4 bases, leaving 10 bases between them. In germline, CDR1 is SGHNT, CDR2 YENEEA. CDR3 length: 14 residues. The CDR3 is CASSLIEGNQPQHF. The CDR3 coding sequence is TGTGCCAGCAGCTTGATAGAGGGAAATCAGCCCCAGCATTTT.

This sequence joins TRBV6-8 and TRBJ1-5, with D possibly matching TRBD1 (6 bases). The V gene's germline CDR1 is MNHGY and CDR2 SAAAGT. The V and J ends lost 7 bases and 6 bases respectively, with 16 bases between them. The CDR3 totals 14 residues. The DNA for the CDR3 is TGTGCCAGCATAAGGTCAGGGGCAGTTCAGCCCCAGCATTTT. This translates into CASIRSGAVQPQHF.

At least ten counts were recorded for this clone. The V gene is TRBV6-1, the J gene TRBJ2-5, with D possibly matching TRBD1 (6 bases). The V gene's germline CDR1 is MNHNS and CDR2 SASEGT. CDR3 length: 16 residues. The V end was cut by 1 base, the J end by 4 bases, with 16 bases between. CDR3 region: CASSEDGSGVVETQYF. The CDR3 DNA reads as TGTGCCAGCAGTGAAGATGGTTCAGGGGTGGTAGAGACCCAGTACTTC.